These 18 T cell receptor beta chains were sequenced from one sample in a study of cytomegalovirus exposure and HLA in healthy donors. In the PCR, 60 Vbeta and 13 Jbeta primers were used. The method was immunoSEQ multiplex PCR; TCRdb's version includes in-frame clones alone and lacks a portion of them. The sample lists about 120,000 clones; over 60% were seen once. The sequenced material came from PBMCs. Every receptor here comes from a human donor in good health.

The chain carries TRBV5-1 and TRBJ2-1; D perhaps matches TRBD1 (6 bases). The CDR3 covers 13 residues. CDR1 is SGHRS and CDR2 is YFSETQ in the germline V gene. V lost 7 bases to trimming and J lost 8 bases, with 16 bases between them. The CDR3, as DNA: TGCGCCAGCGTGGGACACCTGGGGGATGAGCAGTTCTTC. Translation gives CASVGHLGDEQFF.

The V gene is TRBV19, the J gene TRBJ2-3, with D hard to call. V was trimmed by 0 bases and J by 2 bases, leaving 6 bases between them. Germline-derived CDR1 and CDR2 are LNHDA and SQIVND (reference sequence). The CDR3 length is 14 residues. The CDR3, as DNA: TGTGCCAGTAGTATAGATAGCCCCACAGATACGCAGTATTTT. It yields the protein CASSIDSPTDTQYF.

J is TRBJ2-1 and V is TRBV7-6; D possibly corresponds to TRBD1 (6 bases). This CDR3 has 17 amino acids. Germline V gene lookup returns CDR1 SGHVS and CDR2 FNYEAQ. Trimming removed 2 bases at V and 0 bases at J, with 14 bases between. The CDR3 bases are TGTGCCAGCAGCTTAAGGGCAGGGGCGCCCTCCTACAATGAGCAGTTCTTC. This codes for CASSLRAGAPSYNEQFF.

The gene calls are TRBV6-5 and TRBJ2-1, with D perhaps TRBD2 (7 bases). Germline CDR1 MNHEY, CDR2 SVGAGI. V was trimmed by 5 bases and J by 6 bases, leaving 17 bases between them. The CDR3 sequence is 15 residues long. The CDR3 loop is CASSPTGGPVNEQFF. CDR3 sequence (DNA): TGTGCCAGCAGTCCCACCGGGGGGCCTGTCAATGAGCAGTTCTTC.

V is TRBV7-9 and J is TRBJ1-4; TRBD1 matches at 10 bases. CDR1 is SEHNR and CDR2 is FQNEAQ in the germline V gene (reference sequence). J gave up 4 bases and V 1 base, and 3 bases lay outside the gene matches. The CDR3 runs 16 residues. The CDR3 loop is CASSLEGQGGNEKLFF. CDR3 in DNA: TGTGCCAGCAGCTTAGAAGGACAGGGGGGTAATGAAAAACTGTTTTTT.

The genes are TRBV28 and TRBJ1-5, with 7 bases matching TRBD1. V was clipped by 2 bases and J by 7 bases; unmatched bases: 5. CDR3 length equals 14 residues. CDR1 is MDHEN, CDR2 SYDVKM, per germline. CDR3 sequence: CASSLVAGGQPQHF. CDR3 sequence (DNA): TGTGCCAGCAGTTTAGTGGCAGGGGGGCAGCCCCAGCATTTT.

V and J are TRBV27 and TRBJ2-2, with TRBD2 matching over 11 bases. The CDR3 contains 14 residues. V lost 6 bases to trimming and J lost 7 bases; unmatched junction nucleotides: 4. From germline, CDR1 is MNHEY and CDR2 SMNVEV (reference sequence). The CDR3 nucleotides are TGTGCCAGCAGGATAGCGGGGGGGGTCGGGGAGCTGTTTTTT. Translated: CASRIAGGVGELFF.

This chain links TRBV19 with TRBJ1-4; D call uncertain. Trimming stripped 3 bases from V and 5 bases from J, with 7 bases between. CDR3 length equals 13 residues. Germline CDR1 is LNHDA and CDR2 is SQIVND (reference sequence). The CDR3 protein is CASSISRNEKLFF. CDR3 sequence (DNA): TGTGCCAGTAGTATTTCCAGAAATGAAAAACTGTTTTTT.

The chain has TRBV21-1 and TRBJ1-2. TRBV21-1 is an annotated pseudogene. This CDR3 has 14 residues. The CDR3 nucleotides are TGTGCCAGCAGCAAAGCCGGGGCTAACTATGGCTACACCTTC. Its translation is CASSKAGANYGYTF.

This rearrangement joins TRBV19 to TRBJ2-3; 10 bases agree with TRBD1. This CDR3 is 13 amino acids long. Germline lookup yields CDR1 LNHDA and CDR2 SQIVND (reference sequence). Trimming at V came to 11 bases and at J to 4 bases, leaving 6 bases not matched to a gene. CDR3 in amino acids: CAAGTGVSDTQYF. The CDR3 nucleotides are TGTGCCGCCGGGACAGGGGTTTCAGATACGCAGTATTTT.

This CDR3 is CASSQNRQGPNSPLHF. CDR3 nucleotide sequence: TGTGCCAGCAGCCAGAACCGACAGGGACCTAATTCACCCCTCCACTTT. The V gene is TRBV2, the J gene TRBJ1-6, with TRBD1 matching 7 bases. The CDR3 covers 16 residues. Germline V lookup: CDR1 SNHLY, CDR2 FYNNEI. Trimming cost V 6 bases and J 6 bases; bases outside gene matches: 11. The full variable domain, rest sourced from reference TRBV2 and TRBJ1-6, is EPEVTQTPSHQVTQMGQEVILRCVPISNHLYFYWYRQILGQKVEFLVSFYNNEISEKSEIFDDQFSVERPDGSNFTLKIRSTKLEDSAMYFCASSQNRQGPNSPLHFGNGTRLTVT.

This clone appeared once. CDR3 in DNA: TGTGCCACCAGAGGGGGCAGTAGCGGGGGGGGACCCTACAATGAGCAGTTCTTC. Its translation: CATRGGSSGGGPYNEQFF. The rearrangement joins TRBV15 to TRBJ2-1; 11 nucleotides match TRBD2. CDR1 and CDR2 from the germline V gene are LNHNV and YYDKDF (reference sequence). V gave up 6 bases and J gave up 2 bases; unmatched junction bases: 12. The CDR3 loop spans 18 amino acids. The full variable domain, rest sourced from reference TRBV15 and TRBJ2-1, is DAMVIQNPRYQVTQFGKPVTLSCSQTLNHNVMYWYQQKSSQAPKLLFHYYDKDFNNEADTPDNFQSRRPNTSFCFLDIRSPGLGDTAMYLCATRGGSSGGGPYNEQFFGPGTRLTVL.

The genes are TRBV6-4 and TRBJ2-2; D might be TRBD2 (6 bases). The V end lost 0 bases, the J end lost 7 bases, and 12 bases lay between the germline ends. The V gene's germline CDR1 is MRHNA and CDR2 SNTAGT. The CDR3 has 15 residues. CDR3 region: CASSDSRGWRGELFF. The CDR3 DNA follows: TGTGCCAGCAGTGACTCTCGGGGGTGGCGCGGGGAGCTGTTTTTT.

This clone was observed a handful of times. The rearrangement uses TRBV7-2 and TRBJ1-1; D gene ambiguous. V lost 6 bases to trimming and J lost 4 bases, with 15 bases between them. The CDR3 length is 14 residues. Per germline, CDR1 SGHTA and CDR2 FQGNSA. In DNA, the CDR3 is TGTGCCAGCAGTGCTGGCGGTTTCGTCACTGAAGCTTTCTTT. Protein sequence: CASSAGGFVTEAFF.

The rearrangement joins TRBV28 to TRBJ1-2, with 10 bases fitting TRBD1. Germline lookup yields CDR1 MDHEN and CDR2 SYDVKM. The V gene end was trimmed by 2 bases and the J gene end by 6 bases; junction bases not matched to a gene: 15. The CDR3 is 18 residues long. This CDR3 reads CASSLLFDRGREENGYTF. CDR3 DNA: TGTGCCAGCAGTTTACTATTCGACAGGGGGCGCGAGGAGAATGGCTACACCTTC.

This clone was detected a few times. This chain links TRBV29-1 with TRBJ1-1; D is possibly TRBD1 (5 bases). V gave up 5 bases and J gave up 11 bases, with 12 bases separating them. Germline values: CDR1 SQVTM, CDR2 ANQGSEA. This CDR3 region has 10 residues. CDR3 nucleotide sequence: TGCAGCGTTTTGGGGGACTTGGCTTTCTTT. Translation: CSVLGDLAFF. The variable domain in full, completed from reference TRBV29-1 and TRBJ1-1, reads SAVISQKPSRDICQRGTSLTIQCQVDSQVTMMFWYRQQPGQSLTLIATANQGSEATYESGFVIDKFPISRPNLTFSTLTVSNMSPEDSSIYLCSVLGDLAFFGQGTRLTVV.

In its sample, this clone was seen once. V is TRBV4-2 and J is TRBJ1-4; weak D call: TRBD1 (6 bases). V was trimmed by 5 bases and J by 8 bases, leaving 24 bases between them. Germline V gene sequence: CDR1 LGHNA, CDR2 YNFKEQ. The length of the CDR3 is 17 residues. In nucleotides, the CDR3 is TGTGCCAGCAGCTTATTACGAAACCAGGGGTTCGGGGAAAAACTGTTTTTT. Amino acid sequence: CASSLLRNQGFGEKLFF.

The chain links TRBV9 to TRBJ2-1; 9 bases fit TRBD1. Germline CDR1 and CDR2: SGDLS and YYNGEE. The ends lost 5 bases at V and 3 bases at J; junction bases unmatched: 9. The CDR3 is 16 amino acids. DNA of the CDR3: TGTGCCAGCAGTTCTTCCGGGACAGGGTACTACAATGAGCAGTTCTTC. It encodes CASSSSGTGYYNEQFF.